The present TCR beta chain was sequenced within a study of blood T cell repertoires in COVID-19 (dated by TCRdb to 2019 to 2021). Looking at the study overall: The collaborator samples originated in the United States, Italy and Spain and spanned the acute and convalescent phases of COVID-19. The repertoires were made available in a free public database intended to serve as a resource for research on the immune response to SARS-CoV-2. Deeply sampled blood TCRbeta repertoires from subjects exposed to, actively infected with, or recovered from COVID-19 were included in the dataset. The samples were drawn from the first 160 participants of the ongoing ImmuneRACE study and from over a thousand subjects provided by 6 global collaborators. Sample metadata almost always included a de-identified subject ID, COVID-19 status, age in years and sex. Where available, HLA class I and class II types were obtained from metadata supplied by the sample provider rather than from assay-based typing. The prospective study material was composed of cDNA or gDNA derived from T cells, B-cell-depleted T cells, or PBMCs.

What the work shows at the level of the full study, not this receptor alone: How much clinical and demographic metadata was included differed by source and by participant, and the metadata was provided uncurated.

This clone showed up just a few times. What antigen it recognizes has not been identified. No much larger clonotype is one base removed from it; base qualities were not supplied. The CDR3 contains 17 residues, cysteine and phenylalanine counted. Kept here is only the CDR3 DNA, which spans 51 bases and is read in frame from base 1. Trimmed from V: 2 bases; trimmed from J: 4 bases; junction bases lacking a gene match: 7. From a lookup of the germline V gene, CDR1 and CDR2 are KGHDR and SFDVKD. One collaborating source in Seattle enrolled patients while the patients were actively infected and followed the patients over time throughout the course of disease. Each collaborating institution followed its own protocols to collect whole blood in K2EDTA tubes. For TCRbeta analysis, collaborators shipped samples in one of three forms: frozen whole blood, isolated PBMCs, or DNA extracted from either of those sample types.

TCRbeta CDR3 regions were amplified from genomic DNA using the immunoSEQ Assay, a bias-controlled multiplex PCR. In the source study's methods: The number of nucleated cells in each sample was estimated by amplification of reference gene primers within the assay. To quantify the absolute abundance of each unique TCRbeta CDR3 rearrangement, sequence reads were collapsed and filtered. For each sample, productive Simpson clonality was calculated as the square root of Simpson's diversity index over productive rearrangements. This is the immuneACCESS table as TCRdb keeps it, with only in-frame sequences that have V and J called. A part of the clones is gone; compared with another copy, unresolved V genes explain less than half, and the rest is unexplained. For V, J and clone size, that table is used; D and trimming come from the DNA. The sample yields 200,000 to 250,000 clones; 80% to 85% were counted once. The leading ten clones occupy 5.2% of the sample.

This clonotype was obtained from a woman aged 65 to 85 with COVID-19, enrolled during active disease. Recombination connected TRBV24-1 to TRBJ2-1; 10 middle bases align to TRBD1. Sequenced sample: peripheral blood. The base sequence is TGTGCCACCAGTGATTCACCGGGACAGGGGCAATACAATGAGCAGTTCTTC. The encoded protein is CATSDSPGQGQYNEQFF.